The sample holds many counts of the clone carrying this TCR beta chain. Its antigen is not identified. The study's findings and limits: Tumor Treg TCRs overlapped most with tumor naive CD4+ cells.

Full-length variable regions came from constant-region reverse primers plus semi-nested Nested Universal Primer A PCR. TCRdb analysed the 5' RACE reads with MiXCR anew, one entry per CDR3 protein. Seen here are fewer than 13,000 distinct CDR3 sequences, 17% observed once, and the top ten hold about 4.1%. The V gene lost 3 bases and the J gene lost 2 bases, with 21 bases spanning the gap. Germline lookup yields CDR1 DFQATT and CDR2 SNEGSKA (reference sequence). The CDR3 is made up of 17 amino acids. Treg sorting used a CD4+CD25+CD127-/low gate. The source is a female donor with breast cancer. The chain employs TRBV20-1 and TRBJ2-3; possible D gene TRBD1, 5 bases. The sample taken for sequencing was Tregs sorted from a lymph node. CDR3 protein: CSASDQGSPIFTDTQYF. The CDR3, as DNA: TGCAGTGCTAGTGACCAGGGTTCTCCCATCTTCACAGATACGCAGTATTTT.